The 11 T cell receptor beta chains below were found in one sample sequenced in a study of blood T cell repertoires in COVID-19. The method was immunoSEQ multiplex PCR; TCRdb's version includes in-frame clones alone and lacks a portion of them. Altogether some 69,000 clones are present, over 85% being singletons, with the ten largest covering around 1.3%. The source material was peripheral blood. All receptors come from a man in his sixties with acute or convalescent COVID-19.

V and J are TRBV5-1 and TRBJ1-4; a weak D match, TRBD1 (5 bases). This CDR3 is built from 14 residues. V shed 2 bases and J shed 7 bases, with 12 bases lying between them. Per the germline V gene, CDR1 is SGHRS and CDR2 is YFSETQ. CDR3 protein: CASSFNAGREKLFF. The CDR3 nucleotides read TGCGCCAGCAGCTTTAATGCAGGGCGTGAAAAACTGTTTTTT. The full variable domain, with the rest looked up from reference TRBV5-1 and TRBJ1-4, is KAGVTQTPRYLIKTRGQQVTLSCSPISGHRSVSWYQQTPGQGLQFLFEYFSETQRNKGNFPGRFSGRQFSNSRSEMNVSTLELGDSALYLCASSFNAGREKLFFGSGTQLSVL.

This clone has only one observation. The chain recombines TRBV6-5 with TRBJ1-1; 7 nucleotides match TRBD1. After removal of 8 bases from V and 10 bases from J, the junction contained 10 bases not matched to a gene. The germline CDR1 and CDR2 sequences are MNHEY and SVGAGI. The CDR3 contains 12 residues. CDR3 amino acids: CASGKGARGAFF. The CDR3 DNA reads TGTGCCAGCGGGAAGGGGGCTCGGGGAGCTTTCTTT.

This chain uses TRBV5-6 with TRBJ2-2; weak D call: TRBD1 (5 bases). V lost 3 bases to trimming and J lost 6 bases, with 18 bases between them. Germline CDR1 reads SGHDT; CDR2 reads YYEEEE. This CDR3 has 16 amino acids. This CDR3 reads CASSSGVQAAPGELFF. Here the CDR3 DNA reads TGTGCCAGCAGCTCGGGCGTACAGGCCGCGCCCGGGGAGCTGTTTTTT.

The V call is TRBV29-1, the J call TRBJ1-2; D perhaps matches TRBD1 (6 bases). The CDR3 is 15 amino acids. Trimming left V 6 bases short and J 0 bases short, with 17 bases between. Germline CDR1 reads SQVTM; CDR2 reads ANQGSEA. The CDR3 nucleotides are TGCAGCGTGAACAGGGTTGGTGCAACTAACTATGGCTACACCTTC. It translates to CSVNRVGATNYGYTF.

This chain links TRBV3-1 (or the pseudogene TRBV3-2) with TRBJ1-1; maybe TRBD1 (5 bases). V was trimmed by 3 bases and J by 6 bases, leaving 11 bases between them. Looked up from germline, CDR1 is LGHDT and CDR2 is YNNKEL (reference sequence). The CDR3 runs 13 residues. As DNA, the CDR3 is TGTGCCAGCAGCCACCCCACAGGTGCTGAAGCTTTCTTT. This translates into CASSHPTGAEAFF.

The chain carries TRBV6-5 and TRBJ1-2; 9 bases line up with TRBD1. This CDR3 has 15 residues. The ends lost 7 bases at V and 6 bases at J; junction bases unmatched: 12. CDR1 and CDR2 (germline): MNHEY, SVGAGI. CDR3 protein: CASNHRDRVIDGYTF. CDR3 nucleotides: TGTGCCAGCAACCACCGGGACAGGGTAATCGATGGCTACACCTTC.

DNA of the CDR3: TGTGCCAGCAGCTTGGGGAGGGGTGAAAAACTGTTTTTT. Translated, it gives CASSLGRGEKLFF. The rearrangement joins TRBV5-6 to TRBJ1-4; D perhaps matches TRBD1 (5 bases). Germline CDR1 and CDR2: SGHDT and YYEEEE. This CDR3 spans 13 amino acids. Between the trimmed V and J ends, which lost 0 bases and 7 bases, there was a span of 7 bases.

This rearrangement joins TRBV5-1 to TRBJ2-7; 10 nucleotides line up with TRBD2. The CDR3 sequence is 16 residues long. Unmatched junction bases numbered 9, after V lost 1 base and J lost 5 bases. Germline CDR1 is SGHRS and CDR2 is YFSETQ. The CDR3 region is CASSLQRSGGADEQYF. DNA for the CDR3: TGCGCCAGCAGCTTGCAGCGAAGCGGGGGGGCCGACGAGCAGTACTTC.

The V and J genes are TRBV3-1 (or the pseudogene TRBV3-2) and TRBJ1-4; 11 nucleotides match TRBD1. The CDR3 runs to 15 residues. Looked up from germline, CDR1 is LGHDT and CDR2 is YNNKEL (reference sequence). Trimming cost V 1 base and J 8 bases; bases outside gene matches: 3. In DNA, the CDR3 is TGTGCCAGCAGCCAAGTGGGACAGGGGGACGAAAAACTGTTTTTT. This gives the protein CASSQVGQGDEKLFF.

The chain uses TRBV27 and TRBJ1-5, with D possibly matching TRBD1 (6 bases). Looked up from germline, CDR1 is MNHEY and CDR2 is SMNVEV (reference sequence). The CDR3 extends over 13 amino acids. The V end was cut by 4 bases, the J end by 3 bases, with 7 bases between. CDR3 protein: CASSWGPNQPQHF. In DNA, the CDR3 is TGTGCCAGCAGTTGGGGGCCCAATCAGCCCCAGCATTTT.

The CDR3 coding sequence is TGTGCCAGCAGGGACATCGGGCATGTGAACACTGAAGCTTTCTTT. Its translation: CASRDIGHVNTEAFF. The chain joins TRBV6-5 to TRBJ1-1; D possibly corresponds to TRBD1 (5 bases). This CDR3 is built from 15 residues. Germline assignment: CDR1 MNHEY and CDR2 SVGAGI. With 6 bases removed from V and 0 bases from J, the gap between germline ends came to 14 bases.